This TCR beta chain emerged from a study of shared clonotypes between healthy human individuals. Broader study findings: Clonotypes that were shared across a handful of donors made up around 5% of naive CD4 clonotypes.

In the case of this clone: Its antigen is unidentified.

CD45RO-negative cells were positively selected for CCR7, leaving out terminally differentiated effector memory CD45RA+ cells. Each donor was a Caucasian adult residing in Nashville, Tennessee. Execution of the assay was at deep level. Several immunoSEQ plates received, in even portions, the genomic DNA of each subset. Profiling relied on immunoSEQ multiplex PCR, and the TCRdb table lists in-frame clones only, not all of them. The sample carries fewer than 700,000 clones, 90% to 95% recorded once. CDR1 and CDR2 (germline): MDHEN, SYDVKM. Deletions cut 6 bases from V and 4 bases from J, with 13 bases between. This CDR3 contains 15 residues.

The receptor was isolated from a woman aged 30 to 39 in good health. The V call is TRBV28, the J call TRBJ1-6, with a weak D call TRBD1 (5 bases). Sequences were obtained from naive CD8+ T cells sorted from blood. Here the CDR3 reads CASSSIREYNSPLHF. The CDR3 region has the DNA TGTGCCAGCAGCAGCATCAGGGAGTATAATTCACCCCTCCACTTT.